The TCR beta chain under discussion was sequenced for a study of cytomegalovirus exposure and HLA in healthy donors. Across the whole study: An analysis done earlier identified roughly 120 million unique TCR beta sequences from approximately 180 million T cells. Study-wide points: A classifier reportedly called cytomegalovirus status with high sensitivity and specificity. Most TCR sequences were uncommon, yet certain public TCRs appeared in many donors.

A multiplex PCR was run with 60 Vbeta primers and 13 Jbeta primers. Original processing notes: Around 11 million shared chains were among the about 80 million unique TCR beta chains that a later analysis counted. Repertoires were generated with immunoSEQ multiplex PCR, while TCRdb's copy carries only in-frame clones and drops some. The V and J calls and clone size were taken over from that table, and D and trimming were inferred from the DNA. The sample includes about 110,000 clones, 76% of them seen just once. V gave up 4 bases and J gave up 4 bases, with 6 bases separating them. Looked up from germline, CDR1 is SGDLS and CDR2 is YYNGEE. The CDR3 is 12 amino acids. Regarding this clone: Its antigen remains unidentified.

This receptor was taken from a woman aged 45-65 years in good health and CMV-seropositive. The chain recombines TRBV9 with TRBJ1-3; D is unclear. The material sequenced was PBMCs. The CDR3 loop is CASSPQGNTIYF. DNA of the CDR3: TGTGCCAGCAGCCCCCAAGGAAACACCATATATTTT.